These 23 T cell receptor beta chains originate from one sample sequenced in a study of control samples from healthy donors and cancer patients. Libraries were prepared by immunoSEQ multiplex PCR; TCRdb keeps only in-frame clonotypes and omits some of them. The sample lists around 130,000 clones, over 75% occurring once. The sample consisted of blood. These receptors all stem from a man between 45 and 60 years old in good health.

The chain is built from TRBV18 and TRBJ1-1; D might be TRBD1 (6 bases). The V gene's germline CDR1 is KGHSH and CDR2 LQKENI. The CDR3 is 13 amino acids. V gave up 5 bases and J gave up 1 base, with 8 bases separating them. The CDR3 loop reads CASSSGQNTEAFF. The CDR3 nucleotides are TGTGCCAGCTCATCGGGACAGAACACTGAAGCTTTCTTT.

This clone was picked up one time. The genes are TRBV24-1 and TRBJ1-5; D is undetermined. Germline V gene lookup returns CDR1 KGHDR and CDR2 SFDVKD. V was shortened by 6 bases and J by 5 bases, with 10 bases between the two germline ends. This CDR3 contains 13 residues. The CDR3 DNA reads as TGTGCCACCAGTCGTTTTGGGGATCAGCCCCAGCATTTT. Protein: CATSRFGDQPQHF.

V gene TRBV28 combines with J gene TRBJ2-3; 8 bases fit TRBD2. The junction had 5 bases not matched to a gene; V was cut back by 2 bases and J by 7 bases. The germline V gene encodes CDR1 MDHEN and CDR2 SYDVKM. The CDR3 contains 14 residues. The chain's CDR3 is CASSLPGGRYTQYF. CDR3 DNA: TGTGCCAGCAGTTTACCGGGGGGGCGGTATACGCAGTATTTT.

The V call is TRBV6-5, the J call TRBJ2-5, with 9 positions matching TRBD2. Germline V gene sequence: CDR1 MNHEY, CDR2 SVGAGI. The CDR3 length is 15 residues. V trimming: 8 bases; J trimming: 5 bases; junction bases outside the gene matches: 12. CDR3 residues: CASLPGLAGIETQYF. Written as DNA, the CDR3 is TGTGCCAGCCTGCCTGGGCTAGCGGGGATTGAGACCCAGTACTTC.

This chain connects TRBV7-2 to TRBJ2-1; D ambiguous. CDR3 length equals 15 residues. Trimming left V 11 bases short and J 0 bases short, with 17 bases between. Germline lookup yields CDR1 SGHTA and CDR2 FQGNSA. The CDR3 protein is CAEDPPWSSYNEQFF. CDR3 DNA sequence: TGTGCCGAGGACCCCCCTTGGAGCTCCTACAATGAGCAGTTCTTC.

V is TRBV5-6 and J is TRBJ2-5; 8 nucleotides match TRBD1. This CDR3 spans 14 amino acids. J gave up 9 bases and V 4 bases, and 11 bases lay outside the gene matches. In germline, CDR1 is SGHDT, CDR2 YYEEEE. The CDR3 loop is CASSTDREKLAQYF. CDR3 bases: TGTGCCAGCAGCACGGACAGGGAAAAGTTGGCCCAGTACTTC.

The chain's CDR3 is CASSLAPRLAGDQETQYF. For the CDR3, the DNA is TGTGCCAGCAGCTTAGCCCCCAGACTAGCGGGGGATCAAGAGACCCAGTACTTC. The chain carries TRBV7-8 and TRBJ2-5; 12 bases match TRBD2. The CDR3 contains 18 residues. Germline V gene sequence: CDR1 SGHVS, CDR2 FQNEAQ. With 0 bases clipped from V and 2 bases from J, the junction kept 7 bases outside the gene matches.

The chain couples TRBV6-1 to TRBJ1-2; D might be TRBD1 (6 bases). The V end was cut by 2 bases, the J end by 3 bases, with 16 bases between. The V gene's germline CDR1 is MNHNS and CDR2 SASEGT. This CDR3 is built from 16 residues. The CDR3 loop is CASSETRGGYDYGYTF. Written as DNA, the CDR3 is TGTGCCAGCAGTGAAACTCGAGGGGGTTACGACTATGGCTACACCTTC.

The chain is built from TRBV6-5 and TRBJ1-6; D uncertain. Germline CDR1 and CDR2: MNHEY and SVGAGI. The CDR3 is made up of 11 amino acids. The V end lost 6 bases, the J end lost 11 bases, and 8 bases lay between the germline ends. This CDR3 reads CASRTTPPLHF. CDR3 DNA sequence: TGTGCCAGCAGAACGACTCCACCCCTCCACTTT.

The CDR3 sequence is CAWSPGAGVDIQYF. For the CDR3, the DNA is TGTGCCTGGAGTCCCGGGGCAGGGGTAGACATTCAGTACTTC. The chain combines TRBV30 with TRBJ2-4; D possibly corresponds to TRBD1 (6 bases). This CDR3 is built from 14 residues. Germline lookup yields CDR1 GTSNPN and CDR2 SVGIG (reference sequence). V lost 2 bases to trimming and J lost 8 bases, with 16 bases between them. Based on the CDR3 plus reference TRBV30 and TRBJ2-4, the full variable domain is SQTIHQWPATLVQPVGSPLSLECTVEGTSNPNLYWYRQAAGRGLQLLFYSVGIGQISSEVPQNLSASRPQDRQFILSSKKLLLSDSGFYLCAWSPGAGVDIQYFGAGTRLSVL.

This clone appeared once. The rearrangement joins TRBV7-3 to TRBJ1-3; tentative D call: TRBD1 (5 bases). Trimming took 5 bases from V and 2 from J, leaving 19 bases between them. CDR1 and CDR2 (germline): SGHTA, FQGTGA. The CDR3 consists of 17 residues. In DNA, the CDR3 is TGTGCCAGCAGCCTCGGCCCTAGGGGTTCGGCTGGAAACACCATATATTTT. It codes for CASSLGPRGSAGNTIYF.

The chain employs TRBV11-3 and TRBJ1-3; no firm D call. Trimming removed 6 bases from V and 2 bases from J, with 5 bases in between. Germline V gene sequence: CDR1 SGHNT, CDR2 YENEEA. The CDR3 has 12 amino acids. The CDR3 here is CASRVTGNTIYF. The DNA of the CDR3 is TGTGCCAGCAGGGTGACTGGAAACACCATATATTTT.

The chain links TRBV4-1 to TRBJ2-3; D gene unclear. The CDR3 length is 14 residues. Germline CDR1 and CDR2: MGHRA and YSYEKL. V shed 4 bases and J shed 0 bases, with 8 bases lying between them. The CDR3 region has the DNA TGCGCCAGCAGCCTGTCGGACAGCACAGATACGCAGTATTTT. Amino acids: CASSLSDSTDTQYF.

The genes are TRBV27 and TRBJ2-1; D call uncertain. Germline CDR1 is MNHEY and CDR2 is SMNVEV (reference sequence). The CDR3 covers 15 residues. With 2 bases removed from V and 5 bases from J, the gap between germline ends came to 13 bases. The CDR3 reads CASSLRPRIDNEQFF. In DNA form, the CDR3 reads TGTGCCAGCAGTTTACGACCCCGAATTGACAATGAGCAGTTCTTC.

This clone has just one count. Here the CDR3 reads CASTPGTGYYEQYF. DNA of the CDR3: TGTGCCAGCACCCCCGGGACAGGGTACTACGAGCAGTACTTC. The J gene is TRBJ2-7, the V gene TRBV28, with 9 bases lining up with TRBD1. The CDR3 is 14 amino acids. The germline CDR1 and CDR2 sequences are MDHEN and SYDVKM. V shed 7 bases and J 3 bases; nucleotides not matched to a gene: 7.

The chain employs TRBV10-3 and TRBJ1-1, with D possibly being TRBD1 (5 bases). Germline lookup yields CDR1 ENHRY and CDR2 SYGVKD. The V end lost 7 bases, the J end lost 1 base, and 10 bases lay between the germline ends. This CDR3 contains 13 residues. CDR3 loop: CAIKQAPNTEAFF. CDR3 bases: TGTGCCATCAAACAGGCCCCGAACACTGAAGCTTTCTTT.

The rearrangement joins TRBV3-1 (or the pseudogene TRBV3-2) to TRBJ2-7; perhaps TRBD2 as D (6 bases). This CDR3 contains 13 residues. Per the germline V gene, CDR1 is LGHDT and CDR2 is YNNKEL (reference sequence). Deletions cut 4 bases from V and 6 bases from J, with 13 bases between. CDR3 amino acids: CASSRDFSGEQYF. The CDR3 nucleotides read TGTGCCAGCAGCCGGGACTTTTCCGGCGAGCAGTACTTC.

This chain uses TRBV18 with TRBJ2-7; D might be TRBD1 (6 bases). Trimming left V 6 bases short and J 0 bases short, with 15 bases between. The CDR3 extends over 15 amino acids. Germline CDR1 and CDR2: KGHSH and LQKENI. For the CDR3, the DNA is TGTGCCAGCTCCAGCACAGGGTCCAGCTCCTACGAGCAGTACTTC. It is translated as CASSSTGSSSYEQYF.

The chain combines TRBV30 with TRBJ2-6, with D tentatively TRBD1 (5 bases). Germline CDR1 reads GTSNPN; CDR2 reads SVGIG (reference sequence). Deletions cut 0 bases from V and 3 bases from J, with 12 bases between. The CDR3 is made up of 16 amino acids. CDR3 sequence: CAWSVPAGIGANVLTF. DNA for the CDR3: TGTGCCTGGAGTGTACCAGCAGGGATTGGGGCCAACGTCCTGACTTTC.

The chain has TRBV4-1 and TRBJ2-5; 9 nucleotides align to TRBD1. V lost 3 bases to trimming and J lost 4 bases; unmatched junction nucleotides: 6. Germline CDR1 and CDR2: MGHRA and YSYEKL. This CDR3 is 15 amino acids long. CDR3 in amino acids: CASSHPGQGGETQYF. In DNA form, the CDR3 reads TGCGCCAGCAGCCATCCGGGACAGGGAGGAGAGACCCAGTACTTC.

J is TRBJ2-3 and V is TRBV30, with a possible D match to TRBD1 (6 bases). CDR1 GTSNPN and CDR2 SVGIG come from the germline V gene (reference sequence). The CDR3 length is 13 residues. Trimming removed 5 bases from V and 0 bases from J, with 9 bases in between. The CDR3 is CAWSRGSTDTQYF. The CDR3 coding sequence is TGTGCCTGGTCGAGGGGGAGCACAGATACGCAGTATTTT.

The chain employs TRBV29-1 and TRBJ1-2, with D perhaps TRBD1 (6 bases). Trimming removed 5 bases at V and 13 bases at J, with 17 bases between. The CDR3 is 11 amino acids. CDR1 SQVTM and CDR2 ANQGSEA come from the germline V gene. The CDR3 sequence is CSVFNNRESTF. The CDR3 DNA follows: TGCAGCGTTTTTAATAACAGGGAGTCCACCTTC.

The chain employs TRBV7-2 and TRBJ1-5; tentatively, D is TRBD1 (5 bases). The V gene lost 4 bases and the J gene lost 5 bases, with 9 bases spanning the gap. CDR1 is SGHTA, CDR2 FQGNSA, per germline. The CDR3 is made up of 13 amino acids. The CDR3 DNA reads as TGTGCCAGCAGCTCAGGGATGGATCAGCCCCAGCATTTT. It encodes CASSSGMDQPQHF.